A selection of T cell receptor beta chains follows, all from one sample in a study of shared clonotypes between healthy human individuals. TCRdb's copy holds only in-frame clones and misses some; the assay was immunoSEQ multiplex PCR. The data hold about 2.4 million clones, with under 95% observed a single time. Sequenced material: naive CD4+ T cells from PBMCs. All receptors come from a young man in good health. Some clones in this sample may be carry-over from other donors' samples. Both conserved end residues are part of each CDR3. A D gene is named only where the DNA matches it firmly. Clone size is given for some rows only: seen once, a few or many times, or a class if the clone is expanded.

J	V	size	D	CDR3	DNA
TRBJ2-7	TRBV7-6	-	TRBD2	CASSLVLAGDYEQYF	TGTGCCAGCAGCTTAGTTTTAGCGGGAGACTACGAGCAGTACTTC
TRBJ2-3	TRBV6-1	-	TRBD1	CASSSTGGTDTQYF	TGTGCCAGCAGTTCGACAGGGGGCACAGATACGCAGTATTTT
TRBJ2-5	TRBV28	once	TRBD2	CASSSAGGETQYF	TGTGCCAGCAGTTCTGCGGGAGGAGAGACCCAGTACTTC
TRBJ1-5	TRBV28	-	TRBD1	CASSPDRGRPSGNQPQHF	TGTGCCAGCAGTCCCGACAGGGGGAGGCCTTCGGGCAATCAGCCCCAGCATTTT
TRBJ2-3	TRBV9	-	TRBD2	CASSQGGSFSTDTQYF	TGTGCCAGCAGTCAGGGAGGGAGCTTTTCCACAGATACGCAGTATTTT
TRBJ2-2	TRBV5-6	-	TRBD1	CASSRRGRNTGELFF	TGTGCCAGCAGCCGTAGGGGGCGAAACACCGGGGAGCTGTTTTTT
TRBJ1-1	TRBV27	-	-	CASSRQLNTEAFF	TGTGCCAGCAGCAGGCAGTTGAACACTGAAGCTTTCTTT
TRBJ2-3	TRBV6-1	-	TRBD2	CASSEGGRADGTDTQYF	TGTGCCAGCAGTGAAGGCGGGAGGGCGGATGGCACAGATACGCAGTATTTT
TRBJ2-2	TRBV2	-	-	CASRADANTGELFF	TGTGCCAGCCGAGCGGACGCGAACACCGGGGAGCTGTTTTTT
TRBJ2-7	TRBV6-5	-	-	CASSYSGTWAGEQYF	TGTGCCAGCAGTTATTCCGGGACTTGGGCGGGCGAGCAGTACTTC
TRBJ2-7	TRBV7-2	-	-	CASSFRNEQYF	TGTGCCAGCAGCTTCAGGAACGAGCAGTACTTC
TRBJ2-7	TRBV29-1	-	-	CSVDRSGDEQYF	TGCAGCGTTGACCGCTCAGGAGACGAGCAGTACTTC
TRBJ1-4	TRBV6-1	-	-	CASSEAQTVINEKLFF	TGTGCCAGCAGTGAAGCACAGACAGTCATAAATGAAAAACTGTTTTTT
TRBJ2-2	TRBV6-5	-	TRBD1	CASSYRQGLLFF	TGTGCCAGCAGTTACCGACAGGGGTTACTGTTTTTT
TRBJ1-2	TRBV6-5	-	-	CASSTGGYSGYTF	TGTGCCAGCAGTACCGGAGGGTATTCTGGCTACACCTTC
TRBJ2-2	TRBV5-4	-	-	CASSLDSVTRSIRWGGELFF	TGTGCCAGCAGCTTGGATTCGGTCACCCGTTCCATCAGATGGGGCGGGGAGCTGTTTTTT
TRBJ2-3	TRBV7-2	-	TRBD1	CASSWRGTGELGQYF	TGTGCCAGCAGCTGGCGAGGGACAGGGGAATTGGGGCAGTATTTT
TRBJ1-4	TRBV5-1	-	-	CASSMVPHATNEKLFF	TGCGCCAGCAGCATGGTACCTCATGCAACTAATGAAAAACTGTTTTTT
TRBJ2-2	TRBV30	once	-	CAWSLTGELFF	TGTGCCTGGAGCCTCACCGGGGAGCTGTTTTTT
TRBJ2-3	TRBV5-1	once	-	CASSEPGTDTQYF	TGCGCCAGCAGCGAGCCCGGCACAGATACGCAGTATTTT
TRBJ2-1	TRBV19	-	-	CASSMLAASPDEQFF	TGTGCCAGTAGTATGTTGGCAGCCTCCCCGGATGAGCAGTTCTTC
TRBJ2-7	TRBV7-2	-	TRBD2	CASSPWTSGRSLGLDEQYF	TGTGCCAGCAGCCCTTGGACTAGCGGGAGATCGCTCGGATTGGACGAGCAGTACTTC
TRBJ1-2	TRBV27	-	TRBD1	CASSLTRDSGGYTF	TGTGCCAGCAGTTTAACCAGGGACAGTGGAGGCTACACCTTC
TRBJ1-4	TRBV7-2	-	TRBD1	CASSLQPGQDNEKLFF	TGTGCCAGCAGCCTCCAACCGGGACAGGATAATGAAAAACTGTTTTTT
TRBJ2-5	TRBV5-4	-	-	CASSLRAGGQETQYF	TGTGCCAGCAGCTTGCGGGCCGGTGGACAAGAGACCCAGTACTTC
TRBJ1-1	TRBV9	-	-	CASSVQSDAEAFF	TGTGCCAGCAGCGTGCAAAGTGACGCTGAAGCTTTCTTT
TRBJ2-3	TRBV2	-	-	CASTAQGTDTQYF	TGTGCCAGCACCGCCCAGGGGACAGATACGCAGTATTTT
TRBJ1-3	TRBV6-6	-	-	CASSPRGRSSGNTIYF	TGTGCCAGCAGCCCCCGGGGCAGAAGCTCTGGAAACACCATATATTTT
TRBJ1-2	TRBV5-1	-	-	CASSEGTSWGYTF	TGCGCCAGCAGCGAGGGGACATCCTGGGGCTACACCTTC
TRBJ1-1	TRBV9	few	-	CASSRDHQNTEAFF	TGTGCCAGCAGCAGGGACCATCAGAACACTGAAGCTTTCTTT
TRBJ2-1	TRBV6-4	once	-	CASSEGPYNEQFF	TGTGCCAGCAGTGAGGGGCCCTACAATGAGCAGTTCTTC
TRBJ1-1	TRBV14	-	-	CASSQATASAFF	TGTGCCAGCAGCCAAGCGACAGCTTCTGCTTTCTTT
TRBJ1-2	TRBV4-3	-	TRBD1	CASSQDPGGFFGYTF	TGCGCCAGCAGCCAAGACCCAGGGGGCTTCTTTGGCTACACCTTC
TRBJ2-7	TRBV6-5	-	-	CASSYSIGRGYEQYF	TGTGCCAGCAGTTACTCGATCGGGAGAGGCTACGAGCAGTACTTC
TRBJ2-5	TRBV5-4	-	-	CASSLLSSVSSQYF	TGTGCCAGCAGCTTGTTGTCTAGCGTGAGTTCCCAGTACTTC
TRBJ2-1	TRBV4-2	-	-	CASSPGWAYNEQFF	TGTGCCAGCAGCCCCGGGTGGGCTTACAATGAGCAGTTCTTC
TRBJ2-3	TRBV5-4	-	TRBD2	CASSARLAGGQDTQYF	TGTGCCAGCAGCGCCCGACTAGCGGGAGGGCAAGATACGCAGTATTTT
TRBJ1-3	TRBV5-6	once	-	CASSFGGVSGNTIYF	TGTGCCAGCAGCTTTGGTGGTGTCTCTGGAAACACCATATATTTT